This TCR beta chain was captured in a study of Graves' ophthalmopathy and Graves' hyperthyroidism. Study-wide results and caveats: Researchers report that a 13-signature model separated ophthalmopathy from stable hyperthyroidism, posting less than 90% sensitivity and roughly 81% specificity. Also, most clonotypes expanded in the thyroid above 0.001 frequency appeared in blood.

The TCR beta CDR3 regions underwent amplification from RNA transcripts. In the first round, RT-PCR was carried out with HTBI primers, and a multiplex PCR formed the second round. TCRdb processed the multiplex PCR reads anew with MiXCR; each CDR3 protein has one entry. The data contain about 660,000 distinct CDR3 sequences, about 38% of them seen just once; the ten biggest clones take up 3% to 3.5%. From fresh peripheral blood, about 10 ml in volume, the PBMCs were obtained. As regards this clonotype: The antigen remains undetermined. With a much larger clone just one base away, this may be a read error.

The clonotype comes from an adult man with Graves' ophthalmopathy. Sequenced: peripheral blood.

This CDR3 reads CASSPGTSGHYEQYV. CDR3 sequence (DNA): TGCGCCAGCAGCCCCGGGACTAGCGGGCACTACGAGCAGTACGTC. J is TRBJ2-7 and V is TRBV5-1; 12 bases agree with TRBD2. Germline V gene sequence: CDR1 SGHRS, CDR2 YFSETQ. This CDR3 is 15 amino acids long. The junction had 5 bases not matched to a gene; V was cut back by 4 bases and J by 3 bases.